Reported below is one TCR beta chain. Its target is unknown. The sample comes from a study of T cell responses to AZD1222 COVID-19 vaccine. Study-level points and caveats: Regions 160-218 and 743-854 held dominance among vaccine-associated CD4 TCRs, which spanned spike.

Germline V gene data show CDR1 as GTSNPN and CDR2 as SVGIG (reference sequence). The V and J ends lost 3 bases and 6 bases, in that order; junction bases with no gene match: 8. The CDR3 consists of 13 residues. Here immunoSEQ multiplex PCR was the method, and the copy in TCRdb shows in-frame clones only, minus some. Among under 50,000 clones listed, just over 85% were seen once. Specimen: peripheral blood, collected 28 days after the second dose of the MenACWY control vaccine. The chain joins TRBV30 to TRBJ2-7, with 7 bases fitting TRBD2. This sequence was found in an adult who received the MenACWY meningococcal vaccine as a control. This CDR3 reads CAWRLGGSGEQYF. Here the CDR3 DNA reads TGTGCCTGGAGGCTCGGGGGGAGTGGCGAGCAGTACTTC.